This T cell receptor (beta chain) was recovered during a study of breast tumors, draining lymph nodes, adjacent tissues. This CDR3 has 14 residues. Looked up from germline, CDR1 is WNHNN and CDR2 is SYGVQD (reference sequence). Trimming took 0 bases from V and 6 from J; bases not matched to a gene: 1. Breast cancer patients provided tissue from their axillary draining lymph nodes. Overall study results and limits: Luminal-like breast cancer showed significantly greater tumor-nontumor repertoire similarity than basal-like breast cancer did. Data only fit, rather than demonstrated, lymph node origin of most tumor T cells.

This clonotype was recorded many times. Its antigen is unknown. TCRdb analysed the multiplex PCR reads with MiXCR anew, one entry per CDR3 protein. The data show roughly 120,000 distinct CDR3 sequences, with roughly 21% seen just once and roughly 3.6% held by the top ten. The chain has TRBV10-1 and TRBJ2-3; 9 nucleotides agree with TRBD2. This receptor was taken from a female donor with breast cancer. Some clones in this sample may be carry-over from other donors' samples. The sequencing input was axillary lymph node tissue. The CDR3 coding sequence is TGCGCCAGCAGTGAGTCGAGCGGGGGGGATACGCAGTATTTT. Translated, it gives CASSESSGGDTQYF.